Following are 9 T cell receptor beta chains from one sample sequenced in a study of cytomegalovirus exposure and HLA in healthy donors. PCR involved 60 Vbeta and 13 Jbeta primers. Only in-frame clones appear in the TCRdb table, and some are missing; sequencing was by immunoSEQ multiplex PCR. The table includes some 200,000 clones, 87% detected once. Sequenced: PBMCs. Every receptor here comes from a girl younger than two in good health and CMV-seronegative.

This chain uses TRBV4-1 with TRBJ2-2, with 10 bases lining up with TRBD2. The CDR3 length is 16 residues. Trimming cost V 1 base and J 4 bases; bases outside gene matches: 3. Germline CDR1 and CDR2: MGHRA and YSYEKL. CDR3 in DNA: TGCGCCAGCAGCCAAGCTGAGCGGGAGGGCACCGGGGAGCTGTTTTTT. This encodes CASSQAEREGTGELFF.

The V gene is TRBV5-4, the J gene TRBJ2-5, with TRBD2 identical over 10 bases. CDR3 length equals 17 residues. CDR1 is SGHNT, CDR2 YYREEE, per germline (reference sequence). With V trimmed by 3 bases and J by 5 bases, 13 bases remained unmatched. The CDR3 here is CASSSEGPLAGEETQYF. The CDR3 region has the DNA TGTGCCAGCAGCTCCGAGGGGCCCCTAGCGGGAGAGGAGACCCAGTACTTC.

The sample holds one count of this clone. The chain uses TRBV7-3 and TRBJ2-3, with 14 positions matching TRBD2. Per the germline V gene, CDR1 is SGHTA and CDR2 is FQGTGA. This CDR3 has 20 residues. V lost 4 bases to trimming and J lost 5 bases; unmatched junction nucleotides: 17. The CDR3 sequence is CASSSLAWGLAGVGIDTQYF. The DNA of the CDR3 is TGTGCCAGCAGCTCGCTGGCATGGGGACTAGCGGGAGTAGGGATAGATACGCAGTATTTT.

V gene TRBV7-9 combines with J gene TRBJ1-4, with TRBD1 identical over 9 bases. CDR1 is SEHNR and CDR2 is FQNEAQ in the germline V gene (reference sequence). The CDR3 consists of 14 residues. The V and J ends lost 5 bases and 6 bases, in that order; junction bases with no gene match: 4. The CDR3 DNA sequence: TGTGCCAGCAGCCCCGGGACAGGGCATGAAAAACTGTTTTTT. Protein product: CASSPGTGHEKLFF.

V and J are TRBV5-8 and TRBJ1-6; 7 bases map to TRBD1. The CDR3 has 15 amino acids. Germline CDR1 SGHTS, CDR2 YDEGEE. V was pared by 4 bases and J by 5 bases, with 6 bases of the junction left unmatched. The CDR3 spells CASSRRQGNNSPLHF. The CDR3, as DNA: TGTGCCAGCAGCAGACGACAGGGCAATAATTCACCCCTCCACTTT.

The chain recombines TRBV6-5 with TRBJ2-4; perhaps TRBD2 as D (6 bases). This CDR3 contains 13 residues. Germline assignment: CDR1 MNHEY and CDR2 SVGAGI. V was shortened by 11 bases and J by 1 base, with 12 bases between the two germline ends. The CDR3 DNA sequence: TGTGCCGCGGGGCGCGAGGCCAAAAACATTCAGTACTTC. It translates to CAAGREAKNIQYF.

The chain is built from TRBV7-9 and TRBJ1-1; possibly TRBD1 for D (5 bases). Germline CDR1 and CDR2: SEHNR and FQNEAQ (reference sequence). Trimming took off 0 bases at V and 11 bases at J, with 19 bases between the two ends. The CDR3 runs to 15 residues. The CDR3 region is CASSLAGTAGWGAFF. DNA of the CDR3: TGTGCCAGCAGCTTAGCCGGGACGGCGGGGTGGGGGGCTTTCTTT.

This chain joins TRBV4-3 and TRBJ2-1; 16 bases match TRBD2. This CDR3 has 16 amino acids. The J segment lost 15 bases and the V segment lost 0 bases, leaving 8 bases of the junction unmatched. Germline CDR1 and CDR2: LGHNA and YSLEER. CDR3 nucleotides: TGCGCCAGCAGCCAAGATGGGGGGACTAGCGGGAGGGTCTTGTTCTTC. Protein: CASSQDGGTSGRVLFF.

The chain has TRBV27 and TRBJ1-1, with TRBD1 matching 8 bases. The CDR3 runs 14 residues. CDR1 is MNHEY and CDR2 is SMNVEV in the germline V gene (reference sequence). Trimming took 5 bases from V and 1 from J; bases not matched to a gene: 3. CDR3 coding DNA: TGTGCCAGCAGTGCCACAGGGGGGAACACTGAAGCTTTCTTT. Translated: CASSATGGNTEAFF.